Reported below is one T cell receptor (beta chain). The data stem from a study of blood T cell repertoires in COVID-19. Study at large: From T cells, B-cell-depleted T cells, or PBMCs came the material, which was cDNA or gDNA.

Trimming cost V 0 bases and J 4 bases, with 7 bases left between them. Per the germline V gene, CDR1 is LNHNV and CDR2 is YYDKDF (reference sequence). The CDR3 extends over 13 amino acids. Methods used by the authors: For nucleated cells, counts were estimated from reference gene primer amplification. This table comes from immunoSEQ multiplex PCR, and its TCRdb copy is limited to in-frame clones, with some not included. V and J calls and clone size are as listed in that table; D and trimming were resolved from the DNA. The sample has 350,000 to 400,000 clones; roughly 88% are singletons. The source is a woman in her 30s with acute COVID-19. The rearrangement uses TRBV15 and TRBJ2-7; perhaps TRBD2 as D (5 bases). Sequencing was performed on PBMCs or T cells enriched from blood (not recorded which). CDR3 nucleotide sequence: TGTGCCACCAGCAGAGATTCGGGATACGAGCAGTACTTC. The encoded protein is CATSRDSGYEQYF.